This TCR beta chain was identified during a study of blood T cell repertoires in COVID-19. About the research overall: T cells, B-cell-depleted T cells, or PBMCs supplied cDNA or gDNA.

Under the authors' procedure: Reference gene primer amplification in the assay estimated nucleated cell counts. Method: immunoSEQ multiplex PCR; TCRdb's copy keeps in-frame clones and lacks some. That table supplies the V and J calls and clone size; D and trimming were determined from the DNA. The data contain 200,000 to 250,000 clones, around four fifths of them singletons. The germline V gene encodes CDR1 MDHEN and CDR2 SYDVKM. Trimming shortened V by 6 bases and J by 1 base, and 7 bases separated the two germline ends. The CDR3 totals 14 residues. This TCR derives from a woman between 45 and 60 years old with active or convalescent COVID-19. Sequencing was done on a sample of peripheral blood. The rearrangement joins TRBV28 to TRBJ1-6; D ambiguous. CDR3 sequence: CASRAQSYNSPLHF. The CDR3 bases are TGTGCCAGCAGGGCACAGTCCTATAATTCACCCCTCCACTTT.